Shown below are 3 T cell receptor beta chains from a single sample sequenced in a study of cytomegalovirus exposure and HLA in healthy donors. Amplification used 60 Vbeta primers and 13 Jbeta primers. Generated by immunoSEQ multiplex PCR, the TCRdb table keeps only in-frame clones and is missing some. This sample yields about 110,000 clones, of which nearly 80% are seen a single time; around 1.2% belongs to the top ten. The sequenced sample was PBMCs. The source is a woman aged 25 to 39 in good health and CMV-seronegative.

The chain joins TRBV6-5 to TRBJ2-1; TRBD1 matches 10 bases. The germline CDR1 and CDR2 sequences are MNHEY and SVGAGI. This CDR3 is 15 amino acids long. J was trimmed by 7 bases and V by 1 base; bases with no gene match: 4. The CDR3 region is CASSYFGTGVNEQFF. CDR3 bases: TGTGCCAGCAGTTACTTTGGGACAGGGGTGAATGAGCAGTTCTTC.

The V call is TRBV2, the J call TRBJ1-1; 7 positions match TRBD1. The CDR3 length is 17 residues. Trimming removed 5 bases from V and 0 bases from J; junction bases left unmatched: 12. Germline V gene data show CDR1 as SNHLY and CDR2 as FYNNEI. CDR3: CASSPTGLQALNTEAFF. The DNA of the CDR3 is TGTGCCAGCAGTCCGACAGGGCTCCAGGCCCTGAACACTGAAGCTTTCTTT.

The genes are TRBV9 and TRBJ2-7; 11 bases are shared with TRBD2. The CDR3 length is 15 residues. V lost 4 bases and J lost 0; bases outside the gene matches: 3. The germline gives CDR1 SGDLS, CDR2 YYNGEE. CDR3 DNA: TGTGCCAGCAGCATCGGACTAGCGGGCTCCTACGAGCAGTACTTC. Translated, it gives CASSIGLAGSYEQYF.